The rows below give T cell receptor beta chains drawn from one sample of a study of T cells in narcolepsy. The assay was immunoSEQ multiplex PCR, and TCRdb's table has in-frame clones only and misses some. This table has roughly 30,000 clones, more than 75% appearing once. Sequenced sample: memory (CD45RA-) CD4+ T cells from blood. These receptors were taken from a human donor in good health. CDR3s include the opening cysteine and the closing phenylalanine or tryptophan. D genes are given only for firm matches. A clone size is listed for some rows: how often the clone was seen (once, few, many), or a class if it is expanded.

v_gene	j_gene	d_gene	abundance	CDR3aa	CDR3nt
TRBV7-2	TRBJ1-1	-	-	CASSFRNTEAFF	TGTGCCAGCAGCTTCAGGAACACTGAAGCTTTCTTT
TRBV11-1	TRBJ1-1	-	-	CASSLEVRNTEAFF	TGTGCCAGCAGCTTAGAAGTTAGGAACACTGAAGCTTTCTTT
TRBV7-3	TRBJ2-3	-	-	CASREAGKSTDTQYF	TGTGCCAGCAGGGAAGCGGGTAAAAGCACAGATACGCAGTATTTT
TRBV5-5	TRBJ1-2	-	-	CASSFAGANYGYTF	TGTGCCAGCAGCTTCGCGGGAGCTAACTATGGCTACACCTTC
TRBV30	TRBJ2-3	-	-	CAWIPVGGRGDTQYF	TGTGCCTGGATCCCCGTTGGGGGGCGAGGAGATACGCAGTATTTT
TRBV6-5	TRBJ2-7	TRBD1	-	CASSRDREAYEQYF	TGTGCCAGCAGCCGGGACAGGGAAGCCTACGAGCAGTACTTC
TRBV2	TRBJ1-5	TRBD1	-	CASSWTGGLFDQPQHF	TGTGCCAGCAGTTGGACAGGGGGCCTTTTTGATCAGCCCCAGCATTTT
TRBV30	TRBJ2-7	TRBD2	-	CAWSPRGRTSNEQYF	TGTGCCTGGAGTCCGCGGGGGAGGACCTCAAACGAGCAGTACTTC
TRBV6-1	TRBJ1-1	-	once	CASTPHVNTEAFF	TGTGCCAGCACCCCCCACGTCAACACTGAAGCTTTCTTT
TRBV6-1	TRBJ2-3	-	-	CASSAADTQYF	TGTGCCAGCAGCGCTGCAGATACGCAGTATTTT
TRBV10-3	TRBJ1-2	-	-	CAISESPGVYGYTF	TGTGCCATCAGTGAGTCACCGGGGGTCTATGGCTACACCTTC
TRBV28	TRBJ1-1	-	-	CASSLVGSDTEAFF	TGTGCCAGCAGTTTAGTGGGTTCCGACACTGAAGCTTTCTTT
TRBV19	TRBJ1-1	-	-	CASTHRGSNTEAFF	TGTGCCAGTACCCATCGGGGTTCGAACACTGAAGCTTTCTTT
TRBV10-1	TRBJ1-2	TRBD1	-	CASSPGTAYGYTF	TGCGCCAGCAGCCCCGGGACAGCCTATGGCTACACCTTC
TRBV7-9	TRBJ1-2	-	once	CASSPSMRGYTF	TGTGCCAGCAGCCCGAGTATGAGGGGCTACACCTTC
TRBV11-2	TRBJ1-1	-	-	CASRGGRPEAFF	TGTGCCAGCAGGGGGGGTAGGCCTGAAGCTTTCTTT
TRBV7-8	TRBJ2-2	TRBD1	-	CASSSGTGGTGELFF	TGTGCCAGCAGCTCCGGGACAGGGGGCACCGGGGAGCTGTTTTTT
TRBV6-5	TRBJ1-1	-	-	CASSYSRDGDTEAFF	TGTGCCAGCAGTTACTCCAGGGATGGGGACACTGAAGCTTTCTTT
TRBV30	TRBJ2-5	-	-	CAWSQGLPETQYF	TGTGCCTGGAGTCAGGGATTGCCAGAGACCCAGTACTTC
TRBV2	TRBJ1-2	TRBD1	-	CASSELGLRQGHDGYTF	TGTGCCAGCAGTGAACTGGGGCTGAGACAGGGCCATGATGGCTACACCTTC
TRBV18	TRBJ2-6	-	once	CASSPSQVPGANVLTF	TGTGCCAGCTCACCGAGCCAGGTTCCTGGGGCCAACGTCCTGACTTTC
TRBV28	TRBJ2-1	TRBD2	-	CASSSIAGVGDEQFF	TGTGCCAGCAGTTCCATAGCGGGGGTGGGCGATGAGCAGTTCTTC
TRBV20-1	TRBJ1-2	-	-	CSAGTLYTF	TGCAGTGCCGGGACGTTGTACACCTTC
TRBV6-1	TRBJ1-2	TRBD1	-	CASRQTGIYGYTF	TGTGCCAGCAGGCAGACAGGGATCTATGGCTACACCTTC
TRBV5-4	TRBJ1-1	-	-	CASRARTVNTEAFF	TGTGCCAGCAGAGCGCGGACAGTGAACACTGAAGCTTTCTTT
TRBV20-1	TRBJ1-6	-	-	CSALYNSPLHF	TGCAGTGCTTTGTATAATTCACCCCTCCACTTT
TRBV5-1	TRBJ1-2	-	few	CASSLGQEGSGYTF	TGCGCCAGCAGCTTGGGACAGGAGGGGTCTGGCTACACCTTC